This T cell receptor beta chain was found in a study of blood T cells in healthy people across ages. Primers used in a second PCR of about 6 to 11 cycles were a sample-barcoded 5' primer and a J-beta primer mix. MiXCR, applied by TCRdb to the 5' RACE reads, yields one record per CDR3 protein. Of fewer than 1 million distinct CDR3 sequences listed, 40% to 50% are singletons. CDR1 and CDR2 from the germline V gene are LGHNA and YNFKEQ. V lost 4 bases, J lost 3 bases, and 13 bases lay in between. CDR3 size: 14 residues. The source material was blood. The clonotype originates from a man in his 60s in good health. The chain has TRBV4-2 and TRBJ2-7, with D perhaps matching TRBD2 (5 bases). The CDR3 is CASSRGFSDYEQYF. For the CDR3, the DNA is TGTGCCAGCAGCCGAGGCTTTAGCGACTACGAGCAGTACTTC.